A selection of T cell receptor beta chains follows, all from one sample in a study of T cells in localized non-small cell lung cancer. TCRdb keeps only in-frame clones here, not all; method: immunoSEQ multiplex PCR. The data show approximately 30,000 clones, roughly 93% seen once. The sample consisted of peripheral blood, taken before any cancer treatment. These receptors originate from a female donor older than 55 with stage I lung adenocarcinoma. CDR3s include the opening cysteine and the closing phenylalanine or tryptophan. Fields, in order: CDR3 DNA, CDR3 protein, clone size, D gene, V gene, J gene. The D gene is left open where the match is weak. Expanded clones are given a class, and other clones once, few, many or no size at all.

CDR3nt: TGTGCCAGTAGTATATCCGTAATTGCCGGGGAGCTGTTTTTT
CDR3aa: CASSISVIAGELFF
abundance: .
d_gene: .
v_gene: TRBV19
j_gene: TRBJ2-2

CDR3nt: TGTGCCAGCAGTGCCGGGACAGGGGGCTGGGAGACCCAGTACTTC
CDR3aa: CASSAGTGGWETQYF
abundance: once
d_gene: TRBD1
v_gene: TRBV6-5
j_gene: TRBJ2-5

CDR3nt: TGTGCCAGCTCACCCCTAGGGGGAGACTTAGCCAAAAACATTCAGTACTTC
CDR3aa: CASSPLGGDLAKNIQYF
abundance: .
d_gene: .
v_gene: TRBV18
j_gene: TRBJ2-4

CDR3nt: TGTGCCAGCAGCTTGGAAGGGTTACAGCCCCAGCATTTT
CDR3aa: CASSLEGLQPQHF
abundance: .
d_gene: .
v_gene: TRBV5-6
j_gene: TRBJ1-5

CDR3nt: TGTGCCAGCAGTGAACTCGAGGGGGGTATGGAGACCCAGTACTTC
CDR3aa: CASSELEGGMETQYF
abundance: .
d_gene: .
v_gene: TRBV6-1
j_gene: TRBJ2-5

CDR3nt: TGTGCCAGTAGTTGGGAGCGAGAGCAGTACTTC
CDR3aa: CASSWEREQYF
abundance: .
d_gene: .
v_gene: TRBV19
j_gene: TRBJ2-7

CDR3nt: TGTGCCAGCAGTGAAAGGAATGGGAGGGGACGGAACACCGGGGAGCTGTTTTTT
CDR3aa: CASSERNGRGRNTGELFF
abundance: .
d_gene: TRBD2
v_gene: TRBV25-1
j_gene: TRBJ2-2

CDR3nt: TGTGCCAGCAGACATACCGGGACAGGGAACACTGAAGCTTTCTTT
CDR3aa: CASRHTGTGNTEAFF
abundance: .
d_gene: TRBD1
v_gene: TRBV6-5
j_gene: TRBJ1-1

CDR3nt: TGCGCCAGCAGCTTGCAGGGGAACACTGAAGCTTTCTTT
CDR3aa: CASSLQGNTEAFF
abundance: .
d_gene: .
v_gene: TRBV5-1
j_gene: TRBJ1-1

CDR3nt: TGTGCCAGCAGCTCATGGACGCTCCAAGAGACCCAGTACTTC
CDR3aa: CASSSWTLQETQYF
abundance: .
d_gene: .
v_gene: TRBV7-9
j_gene: TRBJ2-5

CDR3nt: TGTGCCAGCAACAGAGCGGGGGGGCCTAAGGAGACCCAGTACTTC
CDR3aa: CASNRAGGPKETQYF
abundance: .
d_gene: TRBD2
v_gene: TRBV28
j_gene: TRBJ2-5

CDR3nt: TGTGCCAGCAGCTTGACAGGAACCACAGATACGCAGTATTTT
CDR3aa: CASSLTGTTDTQYF
abundance: .
d_gene: .
v_gene: TRBV5-5
j_gene: TRBJ2-3

CDR3nt: TGTGCCGCTGCCCCACTCATGAACACTGAAGCTTTCTTT
CDR3aa: CAAAPLMNTEAFF
abundance: .
d_gene: .
v_gene: TRBV6-1
j_gene: TRBJ1-1

CDR3nt: TGTGCCAGCAGTTCCCCCTCCGGGGGGACCACAGATACGCAGTATTTT
CDR3aa: CASSSPSGGTTDTQYF
abundance: .
d_gene: TRBD2
v_gene: TRBV28
j_gene: TRBJ2-3

CDR3nt: TGTGCCAGCAGTACTCAGGGGAACTATGGCTACACCTTC
CDR3aa: CASSTQGNYGYTF
abundance: .
d_gene: .
v_gene: TRBV2
j_gene: TRBJ1-2

CDR3nt: TGCGCCAGCAGTCAATTCAGGACAGGGGACCCTGAAGCTTTCTTT
CDR3aa: CASSQFRTGDPEAFF
abundance: once
d_gene: TRBD1
v_gene: TRBV23-1
j_gene: TRBJ1-1

CDR3nt: TGTGCCAGCAGCGTCGGGGACAGGGTCTATGGCTACACCTTC
CDR3aa: CASSVGDRVYGYTF
abundance: .
d_gene: TRBD1
v_gene: TRBV9
j_gene: TRBJ1-2

CDR3nt: TGTGCCAGCAGCCAAGATATTCGACAGGGGGATGGCTACACCTTC
CDR3aa: CASSQDIRQGDGYTF
abundance: hyperexpanded
d_gene: TRBD1
v_gene: TRBV14
j_gene: TRBJ1-2

CDR3nt: TGTGCCAGCAGCTTGGGACAGTTCAATCAGCCCCAGCATTTT
CDR3aa: CASSLGQFNQPQHF
abundance: .
d_gene: TRBD1
v_gene: TRBV13
j_gene: TRBJ1-5

CDR3nt: TGTGCCATCAGTCCCCCGGCCGCGTATAGCTACACCTTC
CDR3aa: CAISPPAAYSYTF
abundance: once
d_gene: .
v_gene: TRBV10-3
j_gene: TRBJ1-2

CDR3nt: TGTGCAAGTCGCTTATGTGGAGGGTGGGGGGAGACCCAGTACTTC
CDR3aa: CASRLCGGWGETQYF
abundance: few
d_gene: .
v_gene: TRBV12-2
j_gene: TRBJ2-5

CDR3nt: TGTGCCAGTAGTAACGGAGTCACTGAAGCTTTCTTT
CDR3aa: CASSNGVTEAFF
abundance: .
d_gene: .
v_gene: TRBV19
j_gene: TRBJ1-1

CDR3nt: TGTGCCAGCAGCTCCCCCGGCTTTCTTGGCGAGACCCAGTACTTC
CDR3aa: CASSSPGFLGETQYF
abundance: .
d_gene: .
v_gene: TRBV11-2
j_gene: TRBJ2-5

CDR3nt: TGCGCCAGCAGCCAAGTCGACAGGACGAACACCGGGGAGCTGTTTTTT
CDR3aa: CASSQVDRTNTGELFF
abundance: .
d_gene: .
v_gene: TRBV4-3
j_gene: TRBJ2-2

CDR3nt: TGTGCCAGCAGGCGACAGACGAACACCGGGGAGCTGTTTTTT
CDR3aa: CASRRQTNTGELFF
abundance: .
d_gene: .
v_gene: TRBV6-5
j_gene: TRBJ2-2